The present T cell receptor beta chain was sequenced within a study of CD8 T cells in ankylosing spondylitis. MiXCR was run by TCRdb on the 5' RACE reads, yielding one entry per CDR3 protein. The sample has around 150,000 distinct CDR3 sequences, roughly a third seen once. Sequencing input: synovial fluid, either unsorted or a sorted T cell fraction (not recorded which). This TCR derives from a male donor with ankylosing spondylitis.

The CDR3 DNA reads TGTGCCAGCAGCCCCCAGGGGGACACCGGGGAGCTGTTTTTT. The encoded protein is CASSPQGDTGELFF. The chain employs TRBV7-9 and TRBJ2-2, with 7 bases matching TRBD1. The CDR3 has 14 residues. Germline loops: CDR1 SEHNR, CDR2 FQNEAQ (reference sequence). The trim removed 5 bases at V and 3 bases at J, leaving 3 bases unmatched.